This TCR beta chain is drawn from a study of early T cells in non-severe SARS-CoV-2 infection. Germline CDR1 LNHDA, CDR2 SQIVND (reference sequence). The CDR3 sequence is 14 residues long. The V end was cut by 4 bases, the J end by 5 bases, with 15 bases between. From the 5' RACE reads, TCRdb called clonotypes with MiXCR, one entry per CDR3 protein. Of about 22,000 distinct CDR3 sequences listed, roughly 3.5% are singletons. This clonotype was sampled from an adult who was a healthcare worker with PCR-confirmed SARS-CoV-2 infection or an uninfected control (not recorded which). The sequencing input was whole blood. V usage is TRBV19 and J usage is TRBJ2-7; D tentatively reads TRBD1 or TRBD2 (5 bases each). CDR3: CASSTSGTSDEQYF. In nucleotides, the CDR3 is TGTGCCAGTAGTACGTCCGGGACCTCGGACGAGCAGTACTTC.